A single sample is the source of the 12 T cell receptor beta chains below, sequenced in a study of T-cell memory formation after mild COVID-19. TCRdb re-derived calls from the 5' RACE reads in MiXCR, one entry per CDR3 protein. The table includes some 350,000 distinct CDR3 sequences, approximately 12% detected once. The sample was PBMCs or a T cell subset sorted from them (not recorded which). The source of these receptors is a young man who had mild COVID-19 (a few samples of this study predate the infection). Cell type and time point are not known.

The chain carries TRBV6-5 and TRBJ2-6; D is undetermined. From germline, CDR1 is MNHEY and CDR2 SVGAGI. V lost 4 bases, J lost 0 bases, and 13 bases lay in between. CDR3 length: 17 residues. CDR3 region: CASSSEPRYSGANVLTF. Written as DNA, the CDR3 is TGTGCCAGCAGTTCCGAACCACGGTACTCTGGGGCCAACGTCCTGACTTTC.

The chain links TRBV19 to TRBJ2-4, with TRBD2 as a possible D gene (5 bases). This CDR3 has 11 residues. The V end was cut by 7 bases, the J end by 7 bases, with 8 bases between. From germline, CDR1 is LNHDA and CDR2 SQIVND (reference sequence). The CDR3 nucleotides are TGTGCCAGTATGGAGGACAACATTCAGTACTTC. It is translated as CASMEDNIQYF.

This clonotype was seen a handful of times. The chain combines TRBV7-2 with TRBJ2-1, with TRBD1 matching over 11 bases. Per the germline V gene, CDR1 is SGHTA and CDR2 is FQGNSA. CDR3 length equals 14 residues. Unmatched junction bases numbered 6, after V lost 5 bases and J lost 9 bases. The CDR3: CASSRDRGNGEQFF. CDR3 in DNA: TGTGCCAGCAGCCGGGACAGGGGGAACGGTGAGCAGTTCTTC.

The rearrangement uses TRBV5-1 and TRBJ1-6; D is ambiguous. The length of the CDR3 is 14 residues. V dropped 2 bases and J dropped 8 bases, with 11 bases sitting between them. In germline, CDR1 is SGHRS, CDR2 YFSETQ. DNA for the CDR3: TGCGCCAGCAGCTTAGCAGCCCTGGATTCACCCCTCCACTTT. Protein: CASSLAALDSPLHF.

This clonotype was seen more than once but under ten times. This sequence joins TRBV5-1 and TRBJ2-2, with TRBD1 matching 7 bases. The CDR3 consists of 15 residues. Germline CDR1 is SGHRS and CDR2 is YFSETQ. V lost 3 bases and J lost 3; bases outside the gene matches: 5. The CDR3 nucleotides are TGCGCCAGCAGCTCCGACAGGGCGGACACCGGGGAGCTGTTTTTT. Translated, it gives CASSSDRADTGELFF.

The chain is built from TRBV6-2 or TRBV6-3 and TRBJ2-3; D gene uncertain. This CDR3 spans 13 amino acids. V was shortened by 7 bases and J by 5 bases, with 13 bases between the two germline ends. Germline-derived CDR1 and CDR2 are MNHEY and SVGEGT. The CDR3 sequence: CASNNRMGDTQYF. CDR3 bases: TGTGCCAGCAACAATAGAATGGGAGATACGCAGTATTTT.

In this sample, this clonotype turned up a few times. V gene TRBV27 combines with J gene TRBJ2-3; the match to TRBD1 covers 12 bases. Germline values: CDR1 MNHEY, CDR2 SMNVEV (reference sequence). Losses at the gene ends were 0 bases for V and 6 bases for J; bases not matched to a gene: 7. CDR3 length: 17 residues. The CDR3 coding sequence is TGTGCCAGCAGTTTATCGGTGGGACAGGGGGCATATGATACGCAGTATTTT. Amino acids: CASSLSVGQGAYDTQYF.

The rearrangement joins TRBV4-2 to TRBJ1-2; TRBD1 agrees at 8 bases. The CDR3 totals 17 residues. CDR1 is LGHNA, CDR2 YNFKEQ, per germline. The ends lost 4 bases at V and 4 bases at J; junction bases unmatched: 14. The CDR3 reads CASSPGTGMRSGYGYTF. The DNA for the CDR3 is TGTGCCAGCAGCCCCGGGACAGGTATGAGGAGTGGCTATGGCTACACCTTC.

The rearrangement uses TRBV6-5 and TRBJ1-1; unclear D gene. V dropped 0 bases and J dropped 0 bases, with 8 bases sitting between them. The germline V gene encodes CDR1 MNHEY and CDR2 SVGAGI. The CDR3 is made up of 15 amino acids. The CDR3, as DNA: TGTGCCAGCAGTTACTCGTCACAAATGAACACTGAAGCTTTCTTT. Translated, it gives CASSYSSQMNTEAFF.

This chain links TRBV20-1 with TRBJ2-3; D may be TRBD1 or TRBD2 (5 bases each). Germline CDR1 DFQATT, CDR2 SNEGSKA (reference sequence). This CDR3 contains 13 residues. Trimming took off 5 bases at V and 2 bases at J, with 11 bases between the two ends. The CDR3 reads CSASGTYTDTQYF. The CDR3 DNA is TGCAGTGCTTCAGGGACCTACACAGATACGCAGTATTTT.

This clonotype was detected a few times. The V and J genes are TRBV7-6 and TRBJ1-6, with D perhaps TRBD1 (5 bases). Germline CDR1 is SGHVS and CDR2 is FNYEAQ. V was clipped by 1 base and J by 10 bases, with 14 bases between them. This CDR3 has 15 residues. Here the CDR3 reads CASSLGARGTSPLHF. CDR3 nucleotides: TGTGCCAGCAGCTTAGGGGCTAGGGGAACGTCACCCCTCCACTTT.

This clonotype occurred a few times. The gene calls are TRBV27 and TRBJ1-1; D call uncertain. Looked up from germline, CDR1 is MNHEY and CDR2 is SMNVEV (reference sequence). The CDR3 sequence is 15 residues long. Trimming pared 2 bases from V and 2 bases from J, leaving 12 bases between. The chain's CDR3 is CASSLDEPPNTEAFF. Here the CDR3 DNA reads TGTGCCAGCAGTTTAGATGAACCTCCAAACACTGAAGCTTTCTTT.